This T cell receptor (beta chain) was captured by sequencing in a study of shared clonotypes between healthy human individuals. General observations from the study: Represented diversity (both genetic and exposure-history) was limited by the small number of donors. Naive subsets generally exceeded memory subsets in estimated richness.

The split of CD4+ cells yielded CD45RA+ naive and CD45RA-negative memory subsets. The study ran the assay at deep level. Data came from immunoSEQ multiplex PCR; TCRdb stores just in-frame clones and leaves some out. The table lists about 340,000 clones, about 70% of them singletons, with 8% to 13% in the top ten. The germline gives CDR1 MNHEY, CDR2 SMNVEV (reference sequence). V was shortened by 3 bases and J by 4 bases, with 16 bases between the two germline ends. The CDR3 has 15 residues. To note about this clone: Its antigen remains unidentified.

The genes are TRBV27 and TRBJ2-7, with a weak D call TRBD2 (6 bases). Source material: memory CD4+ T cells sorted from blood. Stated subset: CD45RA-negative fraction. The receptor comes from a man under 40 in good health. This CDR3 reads CASSFHRVGGYEQYF. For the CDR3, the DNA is TGTGCCAGCAGTTTTCACCGGGTTGGAGGGTACGAGCAGTACTTC.